The next 16 T cell receptor beta chains were all read from a single sample in a study of identifying expanded T cells in peripheral blood. Method: immunoSEQ multiplex PCR; TCRdb's copy keeps in-frame clones and lacks some. The data hold about 85,000 clones, with approximately 90% observed a single time. The sample comprised blood. The receptors derive from a person aged 18-69 years in good health.

The chain employs TRBV6-5 and TRBJ2-1, with 8 bases that match TRBD1. Germline V gene lookup returns CDR1 MNHEY and CDR2 SVGAGI. V lost 0 bases to trimming and J lost 7 bases; unmatched junction nucleotides: 5. The CDR3 totals 15 residues. CDR3 sequence reads: CASSYSRTGRNEQFF. DNA for the CDR3: TGTGCCAGCAGTTACTCCCGGACAGGGAGGAATGAGCAGTTCTTC.

This chain connects TRBV27 to TRBJ2-3; no reliable D call. Germline values: CDR1 MNHEY, CDR2 SMNVEV (reference sequence). CDR3 size: 14 residues. V was clipped by 5 bases and J by 6 bases, with 15 bases between them. For the CDR3, the DNA is TGTGCCAGCAGTCCTGGGGATTGGTCGGATACGCAGTATTTT. This gives the protein CASSPGDWSDTQYF.

The chain combines TRBV27 with TRBJ2-3; D gene unclear. Per germline, CDR1 MNHEY and CDR2 SMNVEV (reference sequence). Between the trimmed V and J ends, which lost 3 bases and 6 bases, there was a span of 7 bases. The CDR3 loop spans 12 amino acids. In DNA, the CDR3 is TGTGCCAGCAGTTTCTCCAAGGATACGCAGTATTTT. It codes for CASSFSKDTQYF.

This clone was picked up one time. The rearrangement uses TRBV2 and TRBJ2-2, with 7 bases identical to TRBD2. V shed 6 bases, J shed 7 bases, and the junction held 8 bases outside the gene matches. This CDR3 spans 14 amino acids. The germline CDR1 and CDR2 sequences are SNHLY and FYNNEI. CDR3 DNA sequence: TGTGCCAGCAGCAGGGAGGGTAACGGCGGGGAGCTGTTTTTT. This gives the protein CASSREGNGGELFF.

The rearrangement joins TRBV7-3 to TRBJ2-1; 7 bases agree with TRBD2. This CDR3 region has 13 residues. V gave up 5 bases and J gave up 9 bases; unmatched junction bases: 7. The germline V gene encodes CDR1 SGHTA and CDR2 FQGTGA. The CDR3 region has the DNA TGTGCCAGCAGCCCAACTAGCGTGGGTGAGCAGTTCTTC. It specifies CASSPTSVGEQFF.

The chain has TRBV7-2 and TRBJ1-1; D remains unclear. V lost 2 bases and J lost 2, with 12 bases in between. The CDR3 extends over 15 amino acids. In germline, CDR1 is SGHTA, CDR2 FQGNSA. The CDR3 protein is CASSLKPGFNTEAFF. CDR3 DNA: TGTGCCAGCAGCTTAAAGCCGGGCTTCAACACTGAAGCTTTCTTT.

The count of this clone is one. This rearrangement joins TRBV28 to TRBJ1-5; D uncertain. The CDR3 loop spans 12 amino acids. V lost 7 bases, J lost 2 bases, and 6 bases lay in between. The germline V gene has CDR1 MDHEN and CDR2 SYDVKM. The CDR3 region has the DNA TGTGCCAGCAAAGGCCGCAATCAGCCCCAGCATTTT. Its protein is CASKGRNQPQHF.

V usage is TRBV6-1 and J usage is TRBJ2-6, with no clear D. Trimming took 1 base from V and 1 from J, leaving 11 bases between them. CDR1 and CDR2 from the germline V gene are MNHNS and SASEGT. The CDR3 has 17 residues. CDR3 protein: CASSEGPGLSGANVLTF. CDR3 coding DNA: TGTGCCAGCAGTGAAGGCCCGGGCTTGTCTGGGGCCAACGTCCTGACTTTC.

This chain links TRBV10-3 with TRBJ2-7, with D uncertain. Trimming took 10 bases from V and 0 from J, leaving 10 bases between them. This CDR3 has 12 amino acids. Germline CDR1 is ENHRY and CDR2 is SYGVKD. DNA for the CDR3: TGTGCCACCGCGCCAAGCTCCTACGAGCAGTACTTC. Encoded protein: CATAPSSYEQYF.

This chain connects TRBV7-8 to TRBJ1-2, with a tentative D call TRBD1 (5 bases). The CDR3 is made up of 12 amino acids. V was cut by 5 bases and J by 6 bases, with 10 bases left in between. CDR1 SGHVS and CDR2 FQNEAQ come from the germline V gene. The CDR3 region has the DNA TGTGCCAGCAGCACTGTAGGGGATGGCTACACCTTC. This gives the protein CASSTVGDGYTF.

The rearrangement joins TRBV19 to TRBJ2-1; 12 bases are a match to TRBD2. The CDR3 is 14 residues long. Germline V lookup: CDR1 LNHDA, CDR2 SQIVND (reference sequence). Trimming at V came to 6 bases and at J to 6 bases, leaving 3 bases not matched to a gene. In DNA form, the CDR3 reads TGTGCCAGTAGGAGACTAGCGGGAGCCAATGAGCAGTTCTTC. This translates into CASRRLAGANEQFF.

The chain is built from TRBV10-1 and TRBJ2-2, with D tentatively TRBD2 (6 bases). Germline loops: CDR1 WNHNN, CDR2 SYGVQD (reference sequence). The CDR3 runs to 14 residues. Trimming cost V 0 bases and J 5 bases, with 7 bases left between them. In DNA form, the CDR3 reads TGCGCCAGCAGTGAGTCGGGAGGTACCGGGGAGCTGTTTTTT. Encoded protein: CASSESGGTGELFF.

V gene TRBV30 combines with J gene TRBJ2-5, with D tentatively TRBD2 (5 bases). The CDR3 is 13 residues long. V was trimmed by 8 bases and J by 3 bases, leaving 16 bases between them. Germline lookup yields CDR1 GTSNPN and CDR2 SVGIG (reference sequence). CDR3 residues: CAGRWLSEETQYF. The CDR3 region has the DNA TGTGCCGGGCGCTGGCTTAGCGAAGAGACCCAGTACTTC.

Turning to this clone: A read error may produce the germline difference seen at one junction end. The identical CDR3 is also encoded by other nucleotide sequences in the sample. V is TRBV5-4 and J is TRBJ1-1; unclear D gene. This CDR3 region has 13 residues. CDR1 and CDR2 (germline): SGHNT, YYREEE (reference sequence). In DNA, the CDR3 is TGTGCCAGCAGCTTGGAAATGAACACTGAAGCCTTCTTT. Translated, it gives CASSLEMNTEAFF.

The V call is TRBV27, the J call TRBJ1-5; D gene unclear. The CDR3 covers 13 residues. V was shortened by 6 bases and J by 5 bases, with 11 bases between the two germline ends. Germline-derived CDR1 and CDR2 are MNHEY and SMNVEV (reference sequence). The DNA for the CDR3 is TGTGCCAGCAGCCCCGCCCCCCATCAGCCCCAGCATTTT. Translation: CASSPAPHQPQHF.

This chain uses TRBV30 with TRBJ1-4, with D perhaps matching TRBD1 (5 bases). The CDR3 contains 13 residues. Between the trimmed V and J ends, which lost 2 bases and 8 bases, there was a span of 12 bases. The germline CDR1 and CDR2 sequences are GTSNPN and SVGIG (reference sequence). Here the CDR3 reads CAWSPGGLEKLFF. The CDR3 DNA reads as TGTGCCTGGAGTCCTGGGGGGTTGGAAAAACTGTTTTTT.